This entry lists 27 T cell receptor beta chains sequenced from one sample in a study of T cells after posttransplantation cyclophosphamide. Assay: immunoSEQ multiplex PCR; the TCRdb copy retains only in-frame clones and omits some. The repertoire consists of about 38,000 clones, none detected only once. Sequenced material: PBMCs. The source is a man aged 50-60 years in good health, CMV-negative, and a related stem cell transplant donor.

This clone was found many times. The chain uses TRBV19 and TRBJ2-7, with TRBD2 matching 9 bases. The V segment lost 4 bases and the J segment 6 bases; nucleotides outside the gene matches: 7. Germline assignment: CDR1 LNHDA and CDR2 SQIVND (reference sequence). The CDR3 extends over 14 amino acids. The CDR3 bases are TGTGCCAGTAGTACGGTAGCGGGAGAAGTCGAGCAGTACTTC. Protein sequence: CASSTVAGEVEQYF. Combining the CDR3 with reference TRBV19 and TRBJ2-7 gives the whole variable domain DGGITQSPKYLFRKEGQNVTLSCEQNLNHDAMYWYRQDPGQGLRLIYYSQIVNDFQKGDIAEGYSVSREKKESFPLTVTSAQKNPTAFYLCASSTVAGEVEQYFGPGTRLTVT.

Ten or more counts support this clone. The chain employs TRBV6-6 and TRBJ2-7; perhaps TRBD2 as D (5 bases). The CDR3 runs 15 residues. Per the germline V gene, CDR1 is MNHNY and CDR2 is SVGAGI (reference sequence). V was trimmed by 2 bases and J by 1 base, leaving 12 bases between them. CDR3 residues: CASSYKDWKSYEQYF. In nucleotides, the CDR3 is TGTGCCAGCAGTTACAAGGACTGGAAATCCTACGAGCAGTACTTC.

This clone was observed many times. This rearrangement joins TRBV5-1 to TRBJ2-7; no firm D call. From germline, CDR1 is SGHRS and CDR2 YFSETQ. The CDR3 consists of 12 residues. The ends were cut back, 1 base at V and 6 bases at J, with 8 bases in the middle. The CDR3 sequence is CASSLTETEQYF. CDR3 coding DNA: TGCGCCAGCAGCTTGACAGAAACCGAGCAGTACTTC.

V gene TRBV29-1 combines with J gene TRBJ1-1; 7 bases are shared with TRBD1. This CDR3 has 12 residues. Germline V lookup: CDR1 SQVTM, CDR2 ANQGSEA. CDR3 bases: TGCAGTACACAGGGGTGGGCCACTGAAGCTTTCTTT. It is translated as CSTQGWATEAFF.

In this sample, this clone turned up many times. The chain uses TRBV18 and TRBJ2-4; no firm D call. Germline V gene sequence: CDR1 KGHSH, CDR2 LQKENI. The CDR3 totals 14 residues. The germline V and J ends were trimmed by 2 bases and 0 bases, with 5 bases remaining between them. CDR3 DNA: TGTGCCAGCTCACCATCTCTAGCCAAAAACATTCAGTACTTC. It translates to CASSPSLAKNIQYF.

This clone was recorded at least ten times. The chain employs TRBV9 and TRBJ2-1, with TRBD2 matching over 8 bases. Germline trimming cut 0 bases from V and 5 bases from J; bases unmatched to any gene: 4. The CDR3 spans 15 residues. Germline CDR1 is SGDLS and CDR2 is YYNGEE. CDR3 DNA: TGTGCCAGCAGCGTAGCGGGGGGGGGAAACAATGAGCAGTTCTTC. Residues: CASSVAGGGNNEQFF.

This chain links TRBV5-1 with TRBJ2-1; 10 bases are shared with TRBD2. Trimming took 6 bases from V and 9 from J; bases not matched to a gene: 6. CDR3 size: 13 residues. Looked up from germline, CDR1 is SGHRS and CDR2 is YFSETQ. CDR3 in amino acids: CASTSGRATEQFF. Here the CDR3 DNA reads TGCGCCAGCACAAGCGGGAGGGCCACTGAGCAGTTCTTC. The full variable domain, in which reference TRBV5-1 and TRBJ2-1 provide the parts outside the CDR3, is KAGVTQTPRYLIKTRGQQVTLSCSPISGHRSVSWYQQTPGQGLQFLFEYFSETQRNKGNFPGRFSGRQFSNSRSEMNVSTLELGDSALYLCASTSGRATEQFFGPGTRLTVL.

V gene TRBV12-2 combines with J gene TRBJ1-5; TRBD1 is taken as the D call from the table, unchecked against the DNA. TRBV12-2 counts as a pseudogene. The CDR3 contains 16 residues. The CDR3 coding sequence is TGTGCAAGTCGCTTAGGGGGCGGCAGGGGGCTTCAGCCCCAGCATTTT. Translating gives CASRLGGGRGLQPQHF.

In this sample, this clone turned up many times. The CDR3 region has the DNA TGTGCCAGCTCCTTAACAGAGAATTCACCCCTCCACTTT. Translated: CASSLTENSPLHF. The rearrangement uses TRBV18 and TRBJ1-6; D is uncertain. The CDR3 contains 13 residues. V lost 6 bases and J 7 bases, leaving 10 bases between the germline ends. Germline values: CDR1 KGHSH, CDR2 LQKENI.

Ten or more counts support this clone. The CDR3 region has the DNA TGTGCCAGCAGCCCGGGACTCCTCGGGGAGCAGTACTTC. It translates to CASSPGLLGEQYF. The rearrangement joins TRBV6-5 to TRBJ2-7, with D perhaps matching TRBD2 (6 bases). Germline V gene lookup returns CDR1 MNHEY and CDR2 SVGAGI. The CDR3 has 13 residues. V shed 6 bases and J shed 7 bases, with 16 bases lying between them.

V and J are TRBV7-2 and TRBJ2-7; TRBD2 aligns across 12 bases. J gave up 3 bases and V 5 bases, and 14 bases lay outside the gene matches. Germline values: CDR1 SGHTA, CDR2 FQGNSA. This CDR3 has 18 amino acids. The CDR3 is CASSLQPSGGGSYYEQYF. The DNA for the CDR3 is TGTGCCAGCAGCCTCCAGCCTAGCGGGGGGGGATCTTACTACGAGCAGTACTTC.

In its sample, this clone was seen many times. The chain couples TRBV27 to TRBJ1-1, with a weak D call TRBD1 (5 bases). There are 13 residues in the CDR3. Germline assignment: CDR1 MNHEY and CDR2 SMNVEV (reference sequence). The ends were cut back, 3 bases at V and 3 bases at J, with 8 bases in the middle. CDR3 in amino acids: CASSFSGYTEAFF. CDR3 nucleotide sequence: TGTGCCAGCAGTTTTTCAGGGTACACTGAAGCTTTCTTT.

This clone was picked up many times. The chain joins TRBV25-1 to TRBJ2-1; D may be TRBD1 (7 bases). Germline V gives CDR1 MGHDK, CDR2 SYGVNS. CDR3 size: 14 residues. V lost 6 bases, J lost 1 base, and 10 bases lay in between. CDR3 nucleotide sequence: TGTGCCAGCAGGGCAGGGGGGTCCTACAATGAGCAGTTCTTC. Its protein product is CASRAGGSYNEQFF.

The table lists this clone with many counts. The chain is built from TRBV21-1 and TRBJ1-5. TRBV21-1 is listed as a pseudogene. The CDR3 covers 19 residues. In nucleotides, the CDR3 is TGTGCCAGCAGCCCGCCGAGGGGAGGGGCGCGAAGCGGCAATCAGCCCCAGCATTTT. Protein product: CASSPPRGGARSGNQPQHF.

This clone was recorded many times. The chain carries TRBV5-5 and TRBJ2-1; 8 bases fit TRBD2. The junction had 8 bases not matched to a gene; V was cut back by 3 bases and J by 6 bases. This CDR3 is 15 amino acids long. The V gene's germline CDR1 is SGHKS and CDR2 YYEKEE (reference sequence). DNA of the CDR3: TGTGCCAGCAGCTCCGGGACTAGATTATCCAATGAGCAGTTCTTC. It translates to CASSSGTRLSNEQFF.

This clone was seen at least ten times. The CDR3 nucleotides read TGCGCCAGCAGCGAGGGACTAGCGGGGAACACAGATACGCAGTATTTT. Amino acid sequence: CASSEGLAGNTDTQYF. This rearrangement joins TRBV5-1 to TRBJ2-3, with 13 bases fitting TRBD2. This CDR3 is built from 16 residues. V lost 4 bases, J lost 2 bases, and 4 bases stayed unmatched. Germline V gene sequence: CDR1 SGHRS, CDR2 YFSETQ.

This clone was recorded many times. The rearrangement links TRBV7-9 to TRBJ1-6; weak D call: TRBD1 (5 bases). Trimming removed 5 bases from V and 3 bases from J, with 17 bases in between. Germline lookup yields CDR1 SEHNR and CDR2 FQNEAQ (reference sequence). There are 17 residues in the CDR3. The CDR3 here is CASSLMGGGLYNSPLHF. Here the CDR3 DNA reads TGTGCCAGCAGCCTAATGGGGGGAGGCCTCTATAATTCACCCCTCCACTTT.

The table lists this clone with many counts. The CDR3 here is CSVDWGPGWTQYF. CDR3 nucleotide sequence: TGCAGCGTTGACTGGGGTCCGGGGTGGACCCAGTACTTC. The gene calls are TRBV29-1 and TRBJ2-5; the D gene is possibly TRBD2 (5 bases). Trimming cost V 3 bases and J 7 bases, with 15 bases left between them. Germline V gene lookup returns CDR1 SQVTM and CDR2 ANQGSEA. CDR3 length: 13 amino acids.

There are many counts of this clone. V usage is TRBV6-5 and J usage is TRBJ1-2; 9 bases fit TRBD1. The CDR3 runs 14 residues. Germline V gene sequence: CDR1 MNHEY, CDR2 SVGAGI. Trimming took 5 bases from V and 8 from J; bases not matched to a gene: 9. CDR3 region: CASSGWDRAGGYTF. In DNA form, the CDR3 reads TGTGCCAGCAGTGGATGGGACAGGGCGGGGGGCTACACCTTC.

This clone showed up many times. The V gene is TRBV7-9, the J gene TRBJ1-1; a weak D match, TRBD1 (5 bases). CDR1 SEHNR and CDR2 FQNEAQ come from the germline V gene (reference sequence). The germline V and J ends were trimmed by 8 bases and 2 bases, with 15 bases remaining between them. The length of the CDR3 is 14 residues. The CDR3, as DNA: TGTGCCAGCCTGAGGACACCTTCAAACACTGAAGCTTTCTTT. This gives the protein CASLRTPSNTEAFF.

V gene TRBV10-3 combines with J gene TRBJ1-6; D unclear. CDR3 size: 12 residues. Looked up from germline, CDR1 is ENHRY and CDR2 is SYGVKD. V was cut by 10 bases and J by 8 bases, with 12 bases left in between. The CDR3, as DNA: TGTGCCACTAATTCTGCGGATTCACCCCTCCACTTT. Translation gives CATNSADSPLHF.

In this sample, this clone turned up many times. The chain has TRBV9 and TRBJ2-1; 8 bases are shared with TRBD2. This CDR3 spans 15 amino acids. CDR1 and CDR2 from the germline V gene are SGDLS and YYNGEE. V shed 0 bases, J shed 6 bases, and the junction held 5 bases outside the gene matches. The CDR3 region is CASSVDPGGTNEQFF. The CDR3 nucleotides read TGTGCCAGCAGCGTAGACCCGGGAGGGACCAATGAGCAGTTCTTC.

This clone was recorded at least ten times. This rearrangement joins TRBV4-1 to TRBJ2-7, with 15 bases fitting TRBD2. V lost 4 bases, J lost 3 bases, and 10 bases stayed unmatched. Germline V gene lookup returns CDR1 MGHRA and CDR2 YSYEKL. CDR3 length: 18 residues. The CDR3 sequence is CASSRLSGTSGRNYEQYF. The DNA of the CDR3 is TGCGCCAGCAGCCGCCTATCGGGGACTAGCGGGAGGAACTACGAGCAGTACTTC.

This clone occurred a few times. The gene calls are TRBV9 and TRBJ2-5; 8 positions agree with TRBD2. CDR1 SGDLS and CDR2 YYNGEE come from the germline V gene. The CDR3 spans 15 residues. V trimming: 2 bases; J trimming: 2 bases; junction bases outside the gene matches: 5. This CDR3 reads CASSVAGGEQETQYF. In DNA form, the CDR3 reads TGTGCCAGCAGCGTGGCGGGGGGCGAACAAGAGACCCAGTACTTC.

The sample holds many counts of this clone. The chain is built from TRBV5-1 and TRBJ1-4; 9 nucleotides line up with TRBD1. This CDR3 has 15 residues. Germline lookup yields CDR1 SGHRS and CDR2 YFSETQ. The ends lost 4 bases at V and 8 bases at J; junction bases unmatched: 9. CDR3 sequence reads: CASSAGQGRAEKLFF. DNA for the CDR3: TGCGCCAGCAGCGCCGGACAGGGGAGGGCCGAAAAACTGTTTTTT.

This clone was observed at least ten times. This chain uses TRBV5-1 with TRBJ1-4; TRBD1 is a possible D gene (5 bases). CDR1 is SGHRS, CDR2 YFSETQ, per germline. Between the trimmed V and J ends, which lost 4 bases and 7 bases, there was a span of 20 bases. CDR3 length: 16 residues. The DNA for the CDR3 is TGCGCCAGCAGCAAAGACAGCTCGGCGGGGGGTGAAAAACTGTTTTTT. The encoded protein is CASSKDSSAGGEKLFF.

This clone has a count of ten or more. This CDR3 is CASSSYGTGGRELFF. Here the CDR3 DNA reads TGTGCCAGCAGCTCTTATGGGACGGGGGGCCGGGAGCTGTTTTTT. This chain connects TRBV7-2 to TRBJ2-2, with D perhaps matching TRBD2 (7 bases). Trimming shortened V by 4 bases and J by 9 bases, and 18 bases separated the two germline ends. The CDR3 has 15 amino acids. CDR1 and CDR2 (germline): SGHTA, FQGNSA.